This T cell receptor (beta chain) originates from a study of vaccination effects on CD4 cells after COVID-19. This clone was seen only a few times. Its antigen remains unidentified. Trimming took off 6 bases at V and 6 bases at J, with 26 bases between the two ends. Germline V lookup: CDR1 SGHDN, CDR2 FVKESK. The CDR3 runs to 17 residues. Produced via immunoSEQ multiplex PCR; TCRdb's table is partial and in-frame only. The repertoire holds 35,000 to 50,000 clones, with roughly 79% as singletons. After expansion with viral peptide pools in the ViraFEST assay, antigen-specific CD4+ T cells were sequenced. With nine to eleven days of culture completed, CD4+ T cells were isolated. Each vaccine recipient was nucleocapsid antibody negative and had no prior SARS-CoV-2 infection. Cultivation was performed at 1.5 million to 2 million PBMC per well with around 10 IU/ml IL-2 and 10 ug/ml peptides added. In the cultures, half the medium was exchanged for IL-2 medium on days 3 and 7.

V is TRBV14 and J is TRBJ1-2; D may be TRBD1 (5 bases). Sequenced material: CD4+ T cells from PBMCs cultured with SARS-CoV-2 spike peptides, taken before COVID-19 vaccination. The sequence came from a human donor who received a COVID-19 vaccine. CDR3 in DNA: TGTGCCAGCAGTCAAACGGTCCTACGGGGCCCCTCAAATGGCTACACCTTC. It encodes CASSQTVLRGPSNGYTF.